This T cell receptor beta chain was captured by sequencing in a study of cytomegalovirus exposure and HLA in healthy donors. Overall study findings and caveats: TCR sequences were mostly rare, though some public TCRs occurred in many donors. Associated with cytomegalovirus, according to the listing, were some 150 TCR beta chains. Three CMV-associated chains proved CMV antigen-specific in vitro.

Regarding this clone: The antigen is undetermined.

The data were produced by immunoSEQ multiplex PCR, yet TCRdb's version contains in-frame clones alone and is incomplete. Among 250,000 or so clones listed, approximately 84% were seen once. The CDR3 covers 14 residues. This chain joins TRBV21-1 and TRBJ1-2; the D call TRBD1 from the table was never checked on the DNA. TRBV21-1 is recorded as a pseudogene. The sequenced sample consisted of PBMCs. The receptor's source is a man aged 18 to 29 in good health and CMV-seropositive. The DNA for the CDR3 is TGTGCCAGCAGCAAAGTTCCAGGGGTACCTGGCTACACCTTC. It is translated as CASSKVPGVPGYTF.